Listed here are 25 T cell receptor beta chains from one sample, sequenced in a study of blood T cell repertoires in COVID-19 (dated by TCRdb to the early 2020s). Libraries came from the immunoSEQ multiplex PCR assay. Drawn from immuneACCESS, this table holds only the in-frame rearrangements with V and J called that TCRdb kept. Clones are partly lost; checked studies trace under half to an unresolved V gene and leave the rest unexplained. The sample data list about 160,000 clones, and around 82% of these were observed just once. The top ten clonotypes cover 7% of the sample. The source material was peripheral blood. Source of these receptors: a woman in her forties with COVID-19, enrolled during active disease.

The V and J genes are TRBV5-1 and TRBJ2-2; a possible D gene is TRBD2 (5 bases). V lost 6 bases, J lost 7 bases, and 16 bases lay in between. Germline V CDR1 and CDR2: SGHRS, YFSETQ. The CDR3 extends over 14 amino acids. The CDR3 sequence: CASKYLKEDGELFF. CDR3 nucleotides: TGCGCCAGCAAGTATTTAAAGGAGGACGGGGAGCTGTTTTTT.

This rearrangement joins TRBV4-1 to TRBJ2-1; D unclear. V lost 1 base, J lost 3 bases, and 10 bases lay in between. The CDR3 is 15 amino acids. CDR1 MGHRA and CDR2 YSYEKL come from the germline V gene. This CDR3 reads CASSQGWSDYNEQFF. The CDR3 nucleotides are TGCGCCAGCAGCCAAGGGTGGAGTGACTACAATGAGCAGTTCTTC.

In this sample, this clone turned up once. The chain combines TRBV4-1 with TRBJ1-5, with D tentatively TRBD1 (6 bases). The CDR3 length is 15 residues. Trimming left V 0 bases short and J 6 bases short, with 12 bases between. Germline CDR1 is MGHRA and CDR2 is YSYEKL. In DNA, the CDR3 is TGCGCCAGCAGCCAAGACAGGGGCTTCGGTCAGCCCCAGCATTTT. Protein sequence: CASSQDRGFGQPQHF.

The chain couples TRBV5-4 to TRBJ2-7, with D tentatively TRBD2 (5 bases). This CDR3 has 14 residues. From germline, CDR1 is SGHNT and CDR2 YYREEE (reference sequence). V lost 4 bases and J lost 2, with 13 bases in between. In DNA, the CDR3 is TGTGCCAGCAGCCGGGCGGGTCAGCCCTACGAGCAGTACTTC. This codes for CASSRAGQPYEQYF.

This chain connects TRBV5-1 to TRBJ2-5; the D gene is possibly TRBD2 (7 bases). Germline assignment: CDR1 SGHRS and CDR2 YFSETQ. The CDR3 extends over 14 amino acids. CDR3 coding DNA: TGCAGGGGGGTGGTCAGGGAGGGTCGAGAGACCCAGTACTTC. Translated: CRGVVREGRETQYF.

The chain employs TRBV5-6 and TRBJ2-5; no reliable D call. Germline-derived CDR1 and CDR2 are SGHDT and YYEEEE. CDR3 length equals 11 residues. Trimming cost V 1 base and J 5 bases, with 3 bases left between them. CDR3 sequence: CASSLRETQYF. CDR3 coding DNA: TGTGCCAGCAGCTTGCGGGAGACCCAGTACTTC.

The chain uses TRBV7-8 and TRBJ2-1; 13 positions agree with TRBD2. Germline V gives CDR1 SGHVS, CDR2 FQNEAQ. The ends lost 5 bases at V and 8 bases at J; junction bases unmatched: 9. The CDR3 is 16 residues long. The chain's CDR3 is CASSELAGGKIDEQFF. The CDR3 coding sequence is TGTGCCAGCAGCGAACTAGCGGGGGGGAAGATCGATGAGCAGTTCTTC.

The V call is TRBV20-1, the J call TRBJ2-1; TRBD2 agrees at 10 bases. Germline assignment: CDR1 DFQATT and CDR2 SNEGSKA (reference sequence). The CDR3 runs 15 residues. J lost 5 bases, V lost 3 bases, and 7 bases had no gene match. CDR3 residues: CSASRASGGNNEQFF. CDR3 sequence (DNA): TGCAGTGCTAGTAGGGCTAGCGGGGGAAACAATGAGCAGTTCTTC.

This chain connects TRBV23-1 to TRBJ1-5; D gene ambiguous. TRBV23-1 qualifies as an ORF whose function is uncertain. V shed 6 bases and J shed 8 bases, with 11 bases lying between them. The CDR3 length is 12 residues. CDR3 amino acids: CASRRCPEPQHF. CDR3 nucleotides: TGCGCCAGCAGGAGGTGTCCTGAGCCCCAGCATTTT.

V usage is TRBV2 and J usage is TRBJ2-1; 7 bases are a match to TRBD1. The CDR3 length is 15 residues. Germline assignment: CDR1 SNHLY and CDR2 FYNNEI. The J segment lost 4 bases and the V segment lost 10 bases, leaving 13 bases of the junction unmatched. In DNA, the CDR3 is TGTGCCAACGCGAGACAGGGCACGGGATACAATGAGCAGTTCTTC. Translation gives CANARQGTGYNEQFF. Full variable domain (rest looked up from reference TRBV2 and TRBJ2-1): EPEVTQTPSHQVTQMGQEVILRCVPISNHLYFYWYRQILGQKVEFLVSFYNNEISEKSEIFDDQFSVERPDGSNFTLKIRSTKLEDSAMYFCANARQGTGYNEQFFGPGTRLTVL.

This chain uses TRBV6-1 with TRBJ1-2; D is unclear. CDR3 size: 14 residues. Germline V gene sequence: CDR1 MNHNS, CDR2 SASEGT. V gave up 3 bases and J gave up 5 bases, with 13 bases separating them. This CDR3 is CASSDDLTAYGYTF. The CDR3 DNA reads TGTGCCAGCAGTGACGACTTGACCGCGTATGGCTACACCTTC.

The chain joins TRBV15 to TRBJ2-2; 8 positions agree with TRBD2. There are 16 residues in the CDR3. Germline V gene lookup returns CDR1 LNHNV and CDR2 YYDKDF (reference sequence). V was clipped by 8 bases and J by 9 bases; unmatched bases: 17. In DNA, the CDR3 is TGTGCCACCGAAACTAGCGGCTACACCGGGGGCCGGGAGCTGTTTTTT. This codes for CATETSGYTGGRELFF.

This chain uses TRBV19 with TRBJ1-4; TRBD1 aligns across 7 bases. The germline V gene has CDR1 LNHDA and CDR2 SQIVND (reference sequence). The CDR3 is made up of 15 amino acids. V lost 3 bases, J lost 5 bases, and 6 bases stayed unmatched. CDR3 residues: CASSIGQVGNEKLFF. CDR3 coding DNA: TGTGCCAGTAGTATCGGACAGGTCGGGAATGAAAAACTGTTTTTT.

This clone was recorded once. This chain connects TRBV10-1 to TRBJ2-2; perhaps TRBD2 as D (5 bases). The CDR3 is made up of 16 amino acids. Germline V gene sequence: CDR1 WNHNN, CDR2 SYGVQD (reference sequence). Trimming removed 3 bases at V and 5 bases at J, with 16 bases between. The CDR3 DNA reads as TGCGCCAGCAGTGAAGAGCGGCCCGGCGGTACCGGGGAGCTGTTTTTT. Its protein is CASSEERPGGTGELFF.

The CDR3, as DNA: TGTGCCAGCAGTGAAGCCCGCGGGACAGGGCCCCATGCAACTAATGAAAAACTGTTTTTT. Translating it yields CASSEARGTGPHATNEKLFF. The chain has TRBV6-1 and TRBJ1-4; 9 nucleotides match TRBD1. Germline V gives CDR1 MNHNS, CDR2 SASEGT. The CDR3 is made up of 20 amino acids. J lost 0 bases, V lost 0 bases, and 11 bases had no gene match.

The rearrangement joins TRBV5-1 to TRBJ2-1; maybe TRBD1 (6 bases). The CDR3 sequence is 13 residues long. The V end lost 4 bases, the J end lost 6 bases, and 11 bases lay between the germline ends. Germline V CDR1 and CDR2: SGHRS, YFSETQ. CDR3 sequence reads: CASSTGQTNEQFF. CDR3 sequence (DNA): TGCGCCAGCAGCACCGGACAGACCAATGAGCAGTTCTTC.

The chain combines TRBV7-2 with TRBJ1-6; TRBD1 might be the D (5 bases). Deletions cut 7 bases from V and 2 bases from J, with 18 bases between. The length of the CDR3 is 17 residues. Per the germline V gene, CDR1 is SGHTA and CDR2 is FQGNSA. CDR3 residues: CASTVPGRRTYNSPLHF. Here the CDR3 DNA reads TGTGCCAGCACCGTACCAGGGAGGCGGACCTATAATTCACCCCTCCACTTT.

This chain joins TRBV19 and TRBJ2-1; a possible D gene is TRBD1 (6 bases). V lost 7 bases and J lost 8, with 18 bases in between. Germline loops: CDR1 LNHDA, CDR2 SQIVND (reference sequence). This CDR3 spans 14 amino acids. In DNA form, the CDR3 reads TGTGCCAGTACTAAAGGACAGTGGGGCCATGAGCAGTTCTTC. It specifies CASTKGQWGHEQFF.

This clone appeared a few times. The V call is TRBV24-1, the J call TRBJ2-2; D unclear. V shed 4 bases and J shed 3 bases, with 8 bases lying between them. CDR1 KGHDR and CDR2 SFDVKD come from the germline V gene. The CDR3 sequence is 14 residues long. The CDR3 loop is CATSEGLDTGELFF. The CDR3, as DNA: TGTGCCACCAGTGAGGGCCTGGACACCGGGGAGCTGTTTTTT.

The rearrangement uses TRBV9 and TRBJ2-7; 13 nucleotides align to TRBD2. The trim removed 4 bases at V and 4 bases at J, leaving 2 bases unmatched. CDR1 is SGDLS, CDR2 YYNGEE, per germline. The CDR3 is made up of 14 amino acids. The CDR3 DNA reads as TGTGCCAGCAGCTCGGGACTAGCGGGGTACGAGCAGTACTTC. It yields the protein CASSSGLAGYEQYF. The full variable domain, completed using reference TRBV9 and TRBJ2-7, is DSGVTQTPKHLITATGQRVTLRCSPRSGDLSVYWYQQSLDQGLQFLIQYYNGEERAKGNILERFSAQQFPDLHSELNLSSLELGDSALYFCASSSGLAGYEQYFGPGTRLTVT.

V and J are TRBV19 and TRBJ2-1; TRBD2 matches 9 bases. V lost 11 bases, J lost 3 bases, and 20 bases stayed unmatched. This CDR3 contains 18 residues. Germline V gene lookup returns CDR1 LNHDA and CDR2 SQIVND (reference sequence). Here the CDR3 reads CAVKRDSLLAGDYNEQFF. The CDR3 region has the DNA TGTGCCGTAAAGAGGGACAGTCTTTTAGCGGGGGACTACAATGAGCAGTTCTTC.

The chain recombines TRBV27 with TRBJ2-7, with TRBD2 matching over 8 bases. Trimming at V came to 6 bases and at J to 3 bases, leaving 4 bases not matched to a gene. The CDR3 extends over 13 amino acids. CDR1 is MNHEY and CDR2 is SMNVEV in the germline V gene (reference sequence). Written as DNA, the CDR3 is TGTGCCAGCAGGAGCGGGAGATTCTACGAGCAGTACTTC. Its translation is CASRSGRFYEQYF.

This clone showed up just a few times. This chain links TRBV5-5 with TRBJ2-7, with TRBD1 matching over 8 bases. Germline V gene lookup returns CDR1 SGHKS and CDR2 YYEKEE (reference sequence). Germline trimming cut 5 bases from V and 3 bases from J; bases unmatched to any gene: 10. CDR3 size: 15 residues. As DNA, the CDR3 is TGTGCCAGCAGTTTTCCAGGGGGCAAAGGCTACGAGCAGTACTTC. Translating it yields CASSFPGGKGYEQYF.

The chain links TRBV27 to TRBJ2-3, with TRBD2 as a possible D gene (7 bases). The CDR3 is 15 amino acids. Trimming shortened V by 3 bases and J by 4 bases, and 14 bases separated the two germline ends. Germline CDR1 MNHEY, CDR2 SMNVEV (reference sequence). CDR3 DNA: TGTGCCAGCAGTTTCTGGGGGGGCCAGTCAGATACGCAGTATTTT. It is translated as CASSFWGGQSDTQYF.

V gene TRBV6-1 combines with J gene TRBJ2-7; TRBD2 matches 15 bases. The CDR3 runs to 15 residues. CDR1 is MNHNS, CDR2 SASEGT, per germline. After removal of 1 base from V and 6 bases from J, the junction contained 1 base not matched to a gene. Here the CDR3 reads CASSEGTSGGAEQYV. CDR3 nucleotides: TGTGCCAGCAGTGAAGGGACTAGCGGGGGGGCCGAGCAGTACGTC.